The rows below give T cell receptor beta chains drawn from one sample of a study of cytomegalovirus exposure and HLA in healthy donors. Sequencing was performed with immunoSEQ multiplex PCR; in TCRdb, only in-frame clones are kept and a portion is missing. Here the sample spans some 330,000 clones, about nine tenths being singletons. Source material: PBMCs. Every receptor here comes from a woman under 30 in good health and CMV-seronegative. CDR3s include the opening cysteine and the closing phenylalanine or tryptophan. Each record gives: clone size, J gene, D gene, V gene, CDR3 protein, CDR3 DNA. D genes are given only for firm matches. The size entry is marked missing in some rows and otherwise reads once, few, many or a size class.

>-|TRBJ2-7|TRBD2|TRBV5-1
CASSLETSGSYEQYF
TGCGCCAGCAGCTTGGAGACTAGCGGGAGTTACGAGCAGTACTTC
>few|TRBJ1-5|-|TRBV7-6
CASSSMPGNQPQHF
TGTGCCAGCAGCTCCATGCCAGGGAATCAGCCCCAGCATTTT
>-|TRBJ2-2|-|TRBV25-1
CASSDSGHTGELFF
TGTGCCAGCAGTGACTCGGGACATACAGGGGAGCTGTTTTTT
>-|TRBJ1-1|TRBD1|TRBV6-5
CASRTLGTVGTEAFF
TGTGCCAGCAGGACCCTAGGGACAGTCGGGACTGAAGCTTTCTTT
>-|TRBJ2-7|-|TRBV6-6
CASSYNDRTSYEQYF
TGTGCCAGCAGTTACAATGACAGAACTTCCTACGAGCAGTACTTC
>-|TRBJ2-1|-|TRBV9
CASSQAASSYNEQFF
TGTGCCAGCAGCCAAGCGGCAAGCTCCTACAATGAGCAGTTCTTC
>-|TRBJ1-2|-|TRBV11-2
CASSPRLDYGYTF
TGTGCCAGCAGCCCTCGGTTGGACTATGGCTACACCTTC
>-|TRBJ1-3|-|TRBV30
CAWSVPPTVGNTIYF
TGTGCCTGGAGTGTTCCCCCGACAGTTGGAAACACCATATATTTT
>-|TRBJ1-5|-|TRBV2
CASLQEANQPQHF
TGTGCCAGCCTCCAAGAGGCGAATCAGCCCCAGCATTTT
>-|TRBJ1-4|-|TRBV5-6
CASSLQGSNEKLFF
TGTGCCAGCAGCTTGCAGGGTAGTAATGAAAAACTGTTTTTT
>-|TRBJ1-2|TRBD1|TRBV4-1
CASSGPGQGATGYTF
TGCGCCAGCAGCGGACCGGGACAGGGGGCGACAGGCTACACCTTC
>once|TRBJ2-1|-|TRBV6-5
CASSHPGHYNEQFF
TGTGCCAGCAGCCACCCGGGACACTACAATGAGCAGTTCTTC
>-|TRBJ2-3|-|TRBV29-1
CSVEGQGLTDTQYF
TGCAGCGTTGAAGGGCAGGGCCTCACAGATACGCAGTATTTT
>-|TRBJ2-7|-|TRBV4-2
CASSQSGRPYEQYF
TGTGCCAGCAGCCAATCCGGGAGACCCTACGAGCAGTACTTC
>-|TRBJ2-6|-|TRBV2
CASSRETASGANVLTF
TGTGCCAGCAGTCGTGAGACAGCCTCTGGGGCCAACGTCCTGACTTTC
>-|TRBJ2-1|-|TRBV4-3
CASSQDGGEQFF
TGCGCCAGCAGCCAAGACGGGGGAGAGCAGTTCTTC
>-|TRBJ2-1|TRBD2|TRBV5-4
CASSLSSGDNEQFF
TGTGCCAGCAGCCTCTCTAGCGGAGACAATGAGCAGTTCTTC
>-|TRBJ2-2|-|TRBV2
CATTIGQGLAGELFF
TGTGCCACCACCATCGGGCAGGGGCTGGCCGGGGAGCTGTTTTTT
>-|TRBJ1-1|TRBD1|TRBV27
CASSTDYRGSRNTEAFF
TGTGCCAGCAGTACAGACTACAGGGGGAGCCGGAACACTGAAGCTTTCTTT
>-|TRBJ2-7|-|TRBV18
CASSLQEAVHLIYEQYF
TGTGCCAGCTCCCTCCAAGAGGCAGTACACCTTATTTACGAGCAGTACTTC
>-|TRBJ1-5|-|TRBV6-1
CASSRLKDQPQHF
TGTGCCAGCAGTCGACTGAAGGATCAGCCCCAGCATTTT
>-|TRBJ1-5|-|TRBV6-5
CASSTLPVLDQPQHF
TGTGCCAGCAGTACCCTTCCTGTACTTGATCAGCCCCAGCATTTT
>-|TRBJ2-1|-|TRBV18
CASSPRGAGYNEQFF
TGTGCCAGCTCACCACGGGGAGCCGGCTACAATGAGCAGTTCTTC
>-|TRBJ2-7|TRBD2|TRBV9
CASSVGPGLGGEQYF
TGTGCCAGCAGCGTGGGACCGGGACTAGGCGGCGAGCAGTACTTC
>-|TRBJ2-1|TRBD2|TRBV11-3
CASSLGFTSGHNEQFF
TGTGCCAGCAGCTTAGGGTTCACTAGCGGCCACAATGAGCAGTTCTTC
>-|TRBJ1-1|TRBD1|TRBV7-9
CASSLVGGGNEAFF
TGTGCCAGCAGCTTAGTAGGGGGCGGGAATGAAGCTTTCTTT
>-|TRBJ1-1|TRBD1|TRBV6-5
CASSAQGGDTEAFF
TGTGCCAGCAGTGCACAGGGGGGGGACACTGAAGCTTTCTTT
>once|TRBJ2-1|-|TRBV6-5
CASGTPRYNEQFF
TGTGCCAGCGGGACTCCACGGTACAATGAGCAGTTCTTC
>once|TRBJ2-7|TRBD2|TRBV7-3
CASSLKGGTRDYEQYF
TGTGCCAGCAGCTTGAAGGGCGGGACTAGGGACTACGAGCAGTACTTC
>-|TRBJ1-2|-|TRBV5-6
CASSQGHYYGYTF
TGTGCCAGCAGCCAGGGACACTACTATGGCTACACCTTC
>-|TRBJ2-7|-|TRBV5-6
CASSLGFTGYEQYF
TGTGCCAGCAGCTTGGGTTTTACGGGGTACGAGCAGTACTTC
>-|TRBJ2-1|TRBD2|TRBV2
CASKKGLAGRNEQFF
TGTGCCAGCAAGAAGGGACTAGCGGGACGCAATGAGCAGTTCTTC
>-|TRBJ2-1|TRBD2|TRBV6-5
CASRRGSGGNEQFF
TGTGCCAGCAGAAGGGGGTCGGGGGGGAATGAGCAGTTCTTC
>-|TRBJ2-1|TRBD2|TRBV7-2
CASSPGLANYNEQFF
TGTGCCAGCAGCCCAGGACTAGCAAACTACAATGAGCAGTTCTTC
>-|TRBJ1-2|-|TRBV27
CASSSRQSHYGYTF
TGTGCCAGCAGTTCCCGACAGAGCCACTATGGCTACACCTTC
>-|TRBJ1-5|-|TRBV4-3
CASSQAGVQPQHF
TGCGCCAGCAGCCAAGCAGGGGTCCAGCCCCAGCATTTT
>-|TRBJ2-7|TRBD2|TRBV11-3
CASSTAGEAYEQYF
TGTGCCAGCAGTACAGCGGGAGAGGCCTACGAGCAGTACTTC
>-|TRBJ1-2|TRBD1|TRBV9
CASSVAGQGLDGYTF
TGTGCCAGCAGCGTAGCAGGACAGGGATTGGATGGCTACACCTTC
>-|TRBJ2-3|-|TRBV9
CASSYVASGTDTQYF
TGTGCCAGCAGCTACGTGGCTAGCGGCACAGATACGCAGTATTTT
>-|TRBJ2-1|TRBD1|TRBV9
CASSEPTGATSYNEQFF
TGTGCCAGCAGCGAACCCACAGGGGCCACCTCCTACAATGAGCAGTTCTTC
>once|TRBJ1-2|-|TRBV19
CASSPGPVIQDNYGYTF
TGTGCCAGTAGCCCTGGGCCAGTGATTCAGGATAACTATGGCTACACCTTC
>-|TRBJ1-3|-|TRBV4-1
CASSQTWASLSGNTIYF
TGCGCCAGCAGCCAAACCTGGGCCTCCCTCTCTGGAAACACCATATATTTT
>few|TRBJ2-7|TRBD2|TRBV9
CASGAGGYEQYF
TGTGCCAGCGGGGCGGGAGGCTACGAGCAGTACTTC
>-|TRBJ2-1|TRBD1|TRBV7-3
CASSTGQNNEQFF
TGTGCCAGCAGCACGGGACAGAACAATGAGCAGTTCTTC
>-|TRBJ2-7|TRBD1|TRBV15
CATSTLVSGGRYEQYF
TGTGCCACCAGCACCCTAGTGTCAGGGGGTCGCTACGAGCAGTACTTC
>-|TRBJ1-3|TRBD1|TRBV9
CASSVQGASGNTIYF
TGTGCCAGCAGCGTCCAGGGGGCGTCCGGAAACACCATATATTTT
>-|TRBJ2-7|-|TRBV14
CASSRRDMYF
TGTGCCAGCAGCCGCCGGGACATGTACTTC
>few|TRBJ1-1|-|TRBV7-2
CASSPFGAEAFF
TGTGCCAGCAGCCCGTTCGGGGCTGAAGCTTTCTTT
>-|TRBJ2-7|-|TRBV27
CASSSRTGFVGTEQYF
TGTGCCAGCAGTTCTCGAACGGGATTCGTCGGAACCGAGCAGTACTTC
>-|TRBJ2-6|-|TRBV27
CASSHLGAAGANVLTF
TGTGCCAGCAGCCACCTTGGAGCGGCTGGGGCCAACGTCCTGACTTTC
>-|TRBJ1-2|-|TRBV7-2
CASSIRTEGYGYTF
TGTGCCAGCAGCATAAGGACAGAGGGCTATGGCTACACCTTC
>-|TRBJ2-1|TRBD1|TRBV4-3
CASSQDRKDRGYNEQFF
TGCGCCAGCAGCCAAGATAGGAAGGACAGGGGTTACAATGAGCAGTTCTTC
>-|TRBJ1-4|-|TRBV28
CASLFGEKLFF
TGTGCCAGCCTGTTCGGGGAAAAACTGTTTTTT